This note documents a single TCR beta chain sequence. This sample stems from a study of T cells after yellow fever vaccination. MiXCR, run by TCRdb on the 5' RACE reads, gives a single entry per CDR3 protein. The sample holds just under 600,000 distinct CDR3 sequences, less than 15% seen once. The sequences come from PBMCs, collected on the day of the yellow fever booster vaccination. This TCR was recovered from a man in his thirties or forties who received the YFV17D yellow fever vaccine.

As DNA, the CDR3 is TGTGCCAGCAACCTTGGGCCGGGGGACGAGCAGTACTTC. Encoded protein: CASNLGPGDEQYF. The chain is built from TRBV12-3 or TRBV12-4 and TRBJ2-7, with D perhaps matching TRBD2 (6 bases). The CDR3 is 13 residues long. V dropped 7 bases and J dropped 5 bases, with 15 bases sitting between them.